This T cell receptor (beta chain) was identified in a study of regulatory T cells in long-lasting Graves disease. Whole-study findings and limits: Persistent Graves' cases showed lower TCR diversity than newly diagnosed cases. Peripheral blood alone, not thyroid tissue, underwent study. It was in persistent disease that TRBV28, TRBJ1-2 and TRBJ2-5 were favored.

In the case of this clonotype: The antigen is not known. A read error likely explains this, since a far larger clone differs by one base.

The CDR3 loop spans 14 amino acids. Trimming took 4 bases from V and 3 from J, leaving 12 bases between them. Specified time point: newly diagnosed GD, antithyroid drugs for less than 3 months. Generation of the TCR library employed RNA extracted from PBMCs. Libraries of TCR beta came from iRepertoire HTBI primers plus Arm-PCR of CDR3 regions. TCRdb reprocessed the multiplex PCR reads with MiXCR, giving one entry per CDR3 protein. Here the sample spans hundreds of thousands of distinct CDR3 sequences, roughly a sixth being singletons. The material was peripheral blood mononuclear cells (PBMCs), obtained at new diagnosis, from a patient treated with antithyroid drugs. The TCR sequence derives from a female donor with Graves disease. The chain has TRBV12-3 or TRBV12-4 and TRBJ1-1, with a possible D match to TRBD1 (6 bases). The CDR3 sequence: CASSSTRGDTEAFF. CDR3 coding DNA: TGTGCCAGCAGTTCGACTAGGGGGGACACTGAAGCTTTCTTT.